This entry features one T cell receptor (beta chain) sequence. What it binds is unknown. The data belong to a study of blood T cells in healthy people across ages. The CDR3 spans 15 residues. Trimming pared 4 bases from V and 4 bases from J, leaving 11 bases between. Germline V gene data show CDR1 as LNHDA and CDR2 as SQIVND (reference sequence). Next came a second PCR, run for about 6 to 12 cycles, which used a sample-barcoded 5' primer along with a J-beta primer mix. Each cDNA molecule carried a tag from a template-switch adaptor that contained 12 random nucleotides. MiXCR, applied by TCRdb to the 5' RACE reads, yields one record per CDR3 protein. This sample has over 700,000 distinct CDR3 sequences, with about 55% found just once. Points from the study as a whole: No one knew whether donors had CMV, which possibly confounded expanded clonotype changes.

The TCR was taken from a man older than 75 in good health. This chain connects TRBV19 to TRBJ1-6; maybe TRBD1 (6 bases). Input material: blood. The CDR3 DNA follows: TGTGCCAGTAGTACACAACAGGGTTATAATTCACCCCTCCACTTT. It is translated as CASSTQQGYNSPLHF. The variable domain in full, completed from reference TRBV19 and TRBJ1-6, reads DGGITQSPKYLFRKEGQNVTLSCEQNLNHDAMYWYRQDPGQGLRLIYYSQIVNDFQKGDIAEGYSVSREKKESFPLTVTSAQKNPTAFYLCASSTQQGYNSPLHFGNGTRLTVT.